This entry is about one T cell receptor (beta chain). Its target is unknown. Study findings and constraints: Tumor-infiltrating Treg TCR alpha and beta sequences overlapped most with tumor naive CD4+ T cells, then blood naive. Tumor memory CD4+ T cell TCR gene usage clustered with blood and lymph node memory CD4+ cells and lymph node naive CD4+ cells.

Semi-nested PCR with Nested Universal Primer A followed constant-region reverse priming of full-length variable regions. MiXCR was run by TCRdb on the 5' RACE reads, yielding one entry per CDR3 protein. The table includes more than 6,500 distinct CDR3 sequences, around 50% detected once. The CDR3 is 14 residues long. Trimming left V 1 base short and J 0 bases short, with 6 bases between. Germline CDR1 is SGHTA and CDR2 is FQGNSA. Purified naive CD4+ T cells were depleted of CD25+ Tregs. The sequence was obtained from a female donor with breast cancer. This sequence joins TRBV7-2 and TRBJ1-2; D is undetermined. Material for sequencing was naive CD4+ T cells sorted from a lymph node. Subset described: naive CD4+ T cells, CD4+CD45RA+CD25-. The CDR3 loop is CASSLVPSNYGYTF. In nucleotides, the CDR3 is TGTGCCAGCAGCTTAGTACCTTCTAACTATGGCTACACCTTC.